Below are 3 T cell receptor beta chains sequenced from a single sample in a study of vaccination and CD4 T cells after COVID-19 (dated by TCRdb to about 2022). Their cognate antigens are unknown. The library was generated by PCR. These reads were obtained on an Illumina iSeq 100. At the Johns Hopkins FTIC core, DNA from the cultured CD4+ T cells underwent TCR sequencing with the Oncomine TCR Beta short-read assay. TCRdb reprocessing: public reads trimmed at Q25 with fastp, clones called with MiXCR, in-frame beta chains kept. Every CDR3 protein is listed once, alongside the most common genes and DNA of its rows. Here the sample has under 8,000 distinct CDR3 sequences; 50% to 55% occur a single time. Around a quarter of the sample is taken by the ten largest. Read against the paper, the sample's treatment or condition label means: approximately 11-day PBMC culture with coronavirus spike peptide pools or control peptides (ViraFEST assay). CD4+ T cells from unexposed donors were collected before the COVID-19 pandemic (2011-2018).

Sequencing was performed on CD4+ T cells from blood, cultured in vitro. These receptors all stem from a human donor in good health.

This clonotype came up a few times. The chain recombines TRBV6-2 or TRBV6-3 with TRBJ2-5; TRBD2 aligns across 8 bases. V gave up 7 bases and J gave up 4 bases; unmatched junction bases: 8. CDR1 is MNHEY and CDR2 is SVGEGT in the germline V gene. CDR3 length equals 14 residues. CDR3: CASIAAGVGETQYF. CDR3 nucleotide sequence: TGTGCCAGCATTGCAGCGGGGGTGGGAGAGACCCAGTACTTC.

This sequence joins TRBV29-1 and TRBJ2-3; D perhaps matches TRBD2 (5 bases). CDR3 length equals 15 residues. Germline values: CDR1 SQVTM, CDR2 ANQGSEA. Trimming stripped 7 bases from V and 0 bases from J, with 17 bases between. Written as DNA, the CDR3 is TGCAGCGCCCGGGGTGACTACACTAGCACAGATACGCAGTATTTT. The encoded protein is CSARGDYTSTDTQYF.

The chain couples TRBV12-3 or TRBV12-4 to TRBJ1-1; D remains ambiguous. The V end lost 3 bases, the J end lost 5 bases, and 16 bases lay between the germline ends. The CDR3 runs 15 residues. The CDR3 coding sequence is TGTGCCAGCAGTTTGGGAGGCAGGATAGTTACTGAAGCTTTCTTT. This sequence encodes CASSLGGRIVTEAFF.